The next 17 T cell receptor beta chains were all read from a single sample in a study of T cell responses to AZD1222 COVID-19 vaccine. Profiled with immunoSEQ multiplex PCR; TCRdb holds only in-frame clones, not every one. The profile shows 90,000 to 110,000 clones, roughly 87% of them singletons. Here the sequenced sample was peripheral blood, taken on day 0 of AZD1222 vaccination. The receptors shown here come from an adult in good health.

The CDR3 here is CASKVDSRDTQYF. The CDR3 region has the DNA TGTGCCAGCAAAGTGGACAGCCGAGATACGCAGTATTTT. The chain has TRBV2 and TRBJ2-3; possible D gene TRBD1, 6 bases. The germline CDR1 and CDR2 sequences are SNHLY and FYNNEI. V lost 7 bases to trimming and J lost 5 bases, with 13 bases between them. The CDR3 consists of 13 residues.

The CDR3 reads CASSEFGGDQPQHF. In nucleotides, the CDR3 is TGTGCCAGCAGTGAGTTTGGGGGCGATCAGCCCCAGCATTTT. The chain recombines TRBV2 with TRBJ1-5; TRBD1 is a possible D gene (6 bases). Trimming took 3 bases from V and 5 from J, leaving 11 bases between them. The CDR3 runs 14 residues. Looked up from germline, CDR1 is SNHLY and CDR2 is FYNNEI.

The chain combines TRBV5-8 with TRBJ1-6; 7 bases are a match to TRBD1. The CDR3 consists of 15 residues. Unmatched junction bases numbered 10, after V lost 4 bases and J lost 9 bases. Germline CDR1 and CDR2: SGHTS and YDEGEE. CDR3 protein: CASSARGGFASPLHF. As DNA, the CDR3 is TGTGCCAGCAGCGCCAGGGGGGGGTTCGCTTCACCCCTCCACTTT.

The CDR3 loop reads CASSLGTVSTDTQYF. CDR3 DNA: TGTGCCAGCTCACTTGGGACGGTTAGCACAGATACGCAGTATTTT. This rearrangement joins TRBV18 to TRBJ2-3; D is perhaps TRBD1 or TRBD2 (5 bases each). This CDR3 is 15 amino acids long. Trimming removed 4 bases at V and 0 bases at J, with 11 bases between. The germline gives CDR1 KGHSH, CDR2 LQKENI.

The chain has TRBV30 and TRBJ1-5, with a weak D call TRBD1 (5 bases). V was shortened by 0 bases and J by 6 bases, with 15 bases between the two germline ends. CDR1 is GTSNPN and CDR2 is SVGIG in the germline V gene (reference sequence). CDR3 length: 15 amino acids. The CDR3 spells CAWSVPWQGIQPQHF. The CDR3 coding sequence is TGTGCCTGGAGTGTCCCGTGGCAGGGAATTCAGCCCCAGCATTTT.

The rearrangement joins TRBV7-2 to TRBJ2-5; D may be TRBD2 (6 bases). The V gene lost 5 bases and the J gene lost 5 bases, with 15 bases spanning the gap. Germline V lookup: CDR1 SGHTA, CDR2 FQGNSA. The CDR3 is 14 amino acids. CDR3 sequence reads: CASSPIGGWETQYF. CDR3 coding DNA: TGTGCCAGCAGCCCAATCGGGGGTTGGGAGACCCAGTACTTC.

This clone was observed a few times. The rearrangement joins TRBV5-1 to TRBJ1-2, with D tentatively TRBD1 (5 bases). Trimming took off 0 bases at V and 6 bases at J, with 18 bases between the two ends. Germline loops: CDR1 SGHRS, CDR2 YFSETQ. This CDR3 comprises 16 residues. The CDR3 DNA follows: TGCGCCAGCAGCTTGGGCGGACAAGGAGGACGGGATGGCTACACCTTC. This codes for CASSLGGQGGRDGYTF.

Only a few counts were recorded for this clone. The J gene is TRBJ1-4, the V gene TRBV6-5; perhaps TRBD1 as D (5 bases). Germline CDR1 reads MNHEY; CDR2 reads SVGAGI. Trimming removed 2 bases from V and 8 bases from J, with 12 bases in between. The CDR3 loop spans 14 amino acids. The chain's CDR3 is CASSYAAGGEKLFF. The CDR3 region has the DNA TGTGCCAGCAGTTACGCCGCGGGGGGAGAAAAACTGTTTTTT.

V is TRBV19 and J is TRBJ1-3; D is uncertain. Trimming cost V 8 bases and J 0 bases, with 14 bases left between them. The germline V gene encodes CDR1 LNHDA and CDR2 SQIVND (reference sequence). The CDR3 covers 15 residues. The CDR3: CASRRTESSGNTIYF. In nucleotides, the CDR3 is TGTGCCAGTCGCCGCACAGAGAGCTCTGGAAACACCATATATTTT.

The chain joins TRBV19 to TRBJ1-5; 7 bases map to TRBD1. CDR1 LNHDA and CDR2 SQIVND come from the germline V gene (reference sequence). The CDR3 totals 15 residues. The junction had 10 bases not matched to a gene; V was cut back by 11 bases and J by 0 bases. The CDR3 here is CAAAGTALSNQPQHF. Written as DNA, the CDR3 is TGTGCCGCAGCGGGGACAGCTCTTAGCAATCAGCCCCAGCATTTT.

The chain joins TRBV18 to TRBJ2-1; D unclear. V was cut by 3 bases and J by 0 bases, with 6 bases left in between. The CDR3 runs 14 residues. Per germline, CDR1 KGHSH and CDR2 LQKENI. The CDR3 protein is CASSPTSSYNEQFF. The CDR3 region has the DNA TGTGCCAGCTCACCTACGAGCTCCTACAATGAGCAGTTCTTC.

The chain uses TRBV20-1 and TRBJ1-5; 9 nucleotides line up with TRBD1. The length of the CDR3 is 15 residues. The V gene end was trimmed by 3 bases and the J gene end by 5 bases; junction bases not matched to a gene: 8. Germline V gives CDR1 DFQATT, CDR2 SNEGSKA (reference sequence). The CDR3 bases are TGCAGTGCTAGTCGGGGACAGGGTCGCGATCAGCCCCAGCATTTT. This gives the protein CSASRGQGRDQPQHF.

The genes are TRBV4-1 and TRBJ2-1; 9 nucleotides line up with TRBD2. V shed 0 bases and J 11 bases; nucleotides not matched to a gene: 8. This CDR3 spans 15 amino acids. From germline, CDR1 is MGHRA and CDR2 YSYEKL. The CDR3 DNA follows: TGCGCCAGCAGCCAAGAGGCGGGGGGGCCTCTCAAGCAGTTCTTC. It encodes CASSQEAGGPLKQFF.

The V gene is TRBV4-1, the J gene TRBJ1-6; perhaps TRBD1 as D (5 bases). V gave up 1 base and J gave up 8 bases, with 18 bases separating them. The CDR3 is 17 amino acids. Germline CDR1 is MGHRA and CDR2 is YSYEKL. The CDR3 DNA sequence: TGCGCCAGCAGCCAAGTAGGGGCCGGACCCCCCCATTCACCCCTCCACTTT. This sequence encodes CASSQVGAGPPHSPLHF.

On this clone: Germline is not matched at one junction end, which may reflect a read error. The CDR3 sequence: CASSLGDRDQKHF. CDR3 nucleotide sequence: TGTGCCAGCAGCTTAGGGGACAGGGATCAAAAGCACTTC. V and J are TRBV11-2 and TRBJ2-4; 9 bases fit TRBD1. The germline CDR1 and CDR2 sequences are SGHAT and FQNNGV. CDR3 size: 13 residues. The variable domain in full, with the rest retrieved from reference TRBV11-2 and TRBJ2-4, is EAGVAQSPRYKIIEKRQSVAFWCNPISGHATLYWYQQILGQGPKLLIQFQNNGVVDDSQLPKDRFSAERLKGVDSTLKIQPAKLEDSAVYLCASSLGDRDQKHFGAGTRLSVL.

The chain carries TRBV27 and TRBJ1-6; no definite D call. This CDR3 contains 14 residues. V was clipped by 0 bases and J by 9 bases, with 9 bases between them. CDR1 is MNHEY, CDR2 SMNVEV, per germline (reference sequence). CDR3 nucleotide sequence: TGTGCCAGCAGTTTATCGTCGGTCGGTTCACCCCTCCACTTT. Amino acids: CASSLSSVGSPLHF.

The V and J genes are TRBV7-3 and TRBJ2-7, with 8 bases fitting TRBD1. The V gene's germline CDR1 is SGHTA and CDR2 FQGTGA. After removal of 5 bases from V and 1 base from J, the junction contained 1 base not matched to a gene. The CDR3 has 13 amino acids. The CDR3 reads CASSRDRSYEQYF. CDR3 coding DNA: TGTGCCAGCAGCAGGGACAGGTCCTACGAGCAGTACTTC. The full variable domain, in which reference TRBV7-3 and TRBJ2-7 provide the parts outside the CDR3, is GAGVSQTPSNKVTEKGKYVELRCDPISGHTALYWYRQSLGQGPEFLIYFQGTGAADDSGLPNDRFFAVRPEGSVSTLKIQRTERGDSAVYLCASSRDRSYEQYFGPGTRLTVT.